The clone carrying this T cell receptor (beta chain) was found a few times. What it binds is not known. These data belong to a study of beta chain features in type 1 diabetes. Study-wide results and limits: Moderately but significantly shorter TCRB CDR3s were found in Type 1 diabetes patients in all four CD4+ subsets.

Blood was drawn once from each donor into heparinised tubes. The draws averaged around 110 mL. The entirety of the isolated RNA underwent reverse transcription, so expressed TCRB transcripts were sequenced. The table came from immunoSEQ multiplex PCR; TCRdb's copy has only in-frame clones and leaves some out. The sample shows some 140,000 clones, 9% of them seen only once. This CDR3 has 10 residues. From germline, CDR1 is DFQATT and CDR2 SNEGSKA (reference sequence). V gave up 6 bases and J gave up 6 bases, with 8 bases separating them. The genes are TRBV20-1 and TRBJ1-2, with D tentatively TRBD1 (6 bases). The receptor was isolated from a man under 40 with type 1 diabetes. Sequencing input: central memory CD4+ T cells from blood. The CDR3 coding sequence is TGCAGTGCGAGGGACAATGGCTACACCTTC. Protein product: CSARDNGYTF.